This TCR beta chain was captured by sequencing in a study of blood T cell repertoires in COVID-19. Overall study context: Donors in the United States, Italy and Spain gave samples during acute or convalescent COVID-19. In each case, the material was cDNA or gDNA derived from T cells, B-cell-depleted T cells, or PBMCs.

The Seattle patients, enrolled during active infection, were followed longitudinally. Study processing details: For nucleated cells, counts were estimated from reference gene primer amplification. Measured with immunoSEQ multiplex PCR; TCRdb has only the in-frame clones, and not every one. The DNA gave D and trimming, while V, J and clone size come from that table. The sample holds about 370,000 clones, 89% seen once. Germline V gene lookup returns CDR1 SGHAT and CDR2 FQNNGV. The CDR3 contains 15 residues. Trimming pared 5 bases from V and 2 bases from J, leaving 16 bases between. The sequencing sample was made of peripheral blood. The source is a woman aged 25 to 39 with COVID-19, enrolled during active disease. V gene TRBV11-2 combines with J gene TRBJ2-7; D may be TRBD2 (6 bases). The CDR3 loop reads CASSHTGTGTYEQYF. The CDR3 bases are TGTGCCAGCAGCCATACCGGGACTGGGACCTACGAGCAGTACTTC.